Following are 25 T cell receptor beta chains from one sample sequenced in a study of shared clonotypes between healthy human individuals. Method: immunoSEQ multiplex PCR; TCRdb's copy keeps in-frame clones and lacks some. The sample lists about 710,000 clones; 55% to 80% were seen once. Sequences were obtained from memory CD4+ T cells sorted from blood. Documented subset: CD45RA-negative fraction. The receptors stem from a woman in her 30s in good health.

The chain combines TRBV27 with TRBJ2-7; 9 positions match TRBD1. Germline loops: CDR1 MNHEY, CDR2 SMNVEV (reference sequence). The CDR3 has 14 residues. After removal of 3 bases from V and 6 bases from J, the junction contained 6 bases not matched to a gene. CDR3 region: CASSFSDRGSEQYF. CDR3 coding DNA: TGTGCCAGCAGTTTCTCGGACAGGGGAAGCGAGCAGTACTTC.

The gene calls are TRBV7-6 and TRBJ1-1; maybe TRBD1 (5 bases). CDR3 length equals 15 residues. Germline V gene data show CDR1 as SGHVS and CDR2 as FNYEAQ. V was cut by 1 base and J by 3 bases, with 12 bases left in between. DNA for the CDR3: TGTGCCAGCAGCTTAGGAATCCCGGGGGACACTGAAGCTTTCTTT. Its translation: CASSLGIPGDTEAFF.

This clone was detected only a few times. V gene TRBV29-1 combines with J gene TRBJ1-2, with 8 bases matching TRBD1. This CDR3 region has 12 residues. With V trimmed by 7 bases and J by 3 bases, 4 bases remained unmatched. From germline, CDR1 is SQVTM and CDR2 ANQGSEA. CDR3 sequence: CSGLQGDYGYTF. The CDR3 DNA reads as TGCAGCGGGCTACAGGGGGACTATGGCTACACCTTC.

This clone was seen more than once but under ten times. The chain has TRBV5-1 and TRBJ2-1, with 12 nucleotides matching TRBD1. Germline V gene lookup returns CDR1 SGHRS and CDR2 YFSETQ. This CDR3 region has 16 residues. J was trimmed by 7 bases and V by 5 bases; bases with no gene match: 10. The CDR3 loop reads CASRFYGTGGENEQFF. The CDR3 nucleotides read TGCGCCAGCAGATTTTACGGGACAGGGGGCGAAAATGAGCAGTTCTTC.

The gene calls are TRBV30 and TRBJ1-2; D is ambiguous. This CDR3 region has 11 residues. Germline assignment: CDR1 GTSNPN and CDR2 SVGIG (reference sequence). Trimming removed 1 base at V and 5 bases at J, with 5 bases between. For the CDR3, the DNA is TGTGCCTGGAGTGGCGGATATGGCTACACCTTC. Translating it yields CAWSGGYGYTF.

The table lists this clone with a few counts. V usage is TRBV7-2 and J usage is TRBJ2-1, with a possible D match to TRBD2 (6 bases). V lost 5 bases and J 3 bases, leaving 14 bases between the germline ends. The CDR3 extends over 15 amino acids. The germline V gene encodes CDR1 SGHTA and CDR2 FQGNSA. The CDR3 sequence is CASSVTSQDYNEQFF. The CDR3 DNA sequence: TGTGCCAGCAGCGTAACTAGCCAGGACTACAATGAGCAGTTCTTC.

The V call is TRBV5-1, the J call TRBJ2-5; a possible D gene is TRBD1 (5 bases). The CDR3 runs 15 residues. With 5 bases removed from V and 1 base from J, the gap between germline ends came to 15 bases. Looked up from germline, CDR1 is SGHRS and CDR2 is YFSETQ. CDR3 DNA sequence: TGCGCCAGCAGATATTTGGGGCAGATCCAAGAGACCCAGTACTTC. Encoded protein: CASRYLGQIQETQYF.

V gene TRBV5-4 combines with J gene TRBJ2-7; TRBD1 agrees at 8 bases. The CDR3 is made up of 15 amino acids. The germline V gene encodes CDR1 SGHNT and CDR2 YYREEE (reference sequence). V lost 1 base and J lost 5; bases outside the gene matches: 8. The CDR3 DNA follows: TGTGCCAGCAGCTTGCCAGGGGGCCTCATTCACGAGCAGTACTTC. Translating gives CASSLPGGLIHEQYF.

CDR3: CASSLFLNSYEQYF. The CDR3 DNA reads as TGCGCCAGCAGCTTGTTTCTGAACTCCTACGAGCAGTACTTC. The rearrangement joins TRBV5-1 to TRBJ2-7; no clear D gene. CDR1 and CDR2 from the germline V gene are SGHRS and YFSETQ. The CDR3 loop spans 14 amino acids. The germline V and J ends were trimmed by 1 base and 0 bases, with 8 bases remaining between them.

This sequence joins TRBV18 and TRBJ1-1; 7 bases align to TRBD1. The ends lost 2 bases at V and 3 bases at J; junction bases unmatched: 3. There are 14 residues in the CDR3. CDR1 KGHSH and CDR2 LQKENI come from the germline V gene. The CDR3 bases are TGTGCCAGCTCACCAGGACAGGAGTACACTGAAGCTTTCTTT. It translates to CASSPGQEYTEAFF.

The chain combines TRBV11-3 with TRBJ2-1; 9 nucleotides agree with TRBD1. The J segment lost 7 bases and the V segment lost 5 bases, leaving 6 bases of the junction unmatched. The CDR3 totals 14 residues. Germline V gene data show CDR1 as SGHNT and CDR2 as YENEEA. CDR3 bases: TGTGCCAGCAGCGGAACAGGGGGCATGAATGAGCAGTTCTTC. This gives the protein CASSGTGGMNEQFF.

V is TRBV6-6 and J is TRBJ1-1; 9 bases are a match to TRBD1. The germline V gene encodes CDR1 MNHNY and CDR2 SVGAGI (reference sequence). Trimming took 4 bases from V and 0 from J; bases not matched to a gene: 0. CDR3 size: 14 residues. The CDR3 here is CASSWDRVNTEAFF. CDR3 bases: TGTGCCAGCAGTTGGGACAGGGTGAACACTGAAGCTTTCTTT.

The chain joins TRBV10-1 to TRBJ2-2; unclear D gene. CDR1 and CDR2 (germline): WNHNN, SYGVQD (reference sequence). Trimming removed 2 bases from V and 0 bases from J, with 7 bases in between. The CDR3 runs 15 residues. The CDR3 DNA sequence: TGCGCCAGCAGTGAGGCCAACGCGAACACCGGGGAGCTGTTTTTT. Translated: CASSEANANTGELFF.

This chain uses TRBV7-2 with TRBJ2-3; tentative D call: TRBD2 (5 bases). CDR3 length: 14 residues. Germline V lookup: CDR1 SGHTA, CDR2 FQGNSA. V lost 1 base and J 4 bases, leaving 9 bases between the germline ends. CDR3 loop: CASSLGGSPDTQYF. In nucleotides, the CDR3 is TGTGCCAGCAGCTTAGGTGGGAGCCCAGATACGCAGTATTTT.

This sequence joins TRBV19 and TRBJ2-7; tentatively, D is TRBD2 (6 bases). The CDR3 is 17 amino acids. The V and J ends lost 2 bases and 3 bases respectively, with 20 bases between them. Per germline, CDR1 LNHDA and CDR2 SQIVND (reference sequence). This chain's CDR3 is CASSIPPAGSGYYEQYF. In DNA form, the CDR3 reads TGTGCCAGTAGTATACCCCCAGCCGGCAGCGGGTACTACGAGCAGTACTTC.

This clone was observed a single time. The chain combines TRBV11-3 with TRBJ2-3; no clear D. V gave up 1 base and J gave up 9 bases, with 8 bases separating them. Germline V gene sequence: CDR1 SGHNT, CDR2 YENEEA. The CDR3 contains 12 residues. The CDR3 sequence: CASSLVGETQYF. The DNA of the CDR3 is TGTGCCAGCAGCTTAGTGGGTGAAACGCAGTATTTT.

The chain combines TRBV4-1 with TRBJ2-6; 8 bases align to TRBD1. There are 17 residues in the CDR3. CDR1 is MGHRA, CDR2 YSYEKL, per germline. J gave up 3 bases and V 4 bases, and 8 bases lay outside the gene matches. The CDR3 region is CASSPPTGAVGANVLTF. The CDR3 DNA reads TGCGCCAGCAGCCCCCCGACAGGGGCCGTTGGGGCCAACGTCCTGACTTTC.

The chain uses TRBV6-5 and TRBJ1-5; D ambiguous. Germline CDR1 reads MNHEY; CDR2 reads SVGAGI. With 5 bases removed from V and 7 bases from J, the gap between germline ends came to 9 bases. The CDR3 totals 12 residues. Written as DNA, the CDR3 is TGTGCCAGCAGTAAAGGGAGCCAGCCCCAGCATTTT. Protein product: CASSKGSQPQHF.

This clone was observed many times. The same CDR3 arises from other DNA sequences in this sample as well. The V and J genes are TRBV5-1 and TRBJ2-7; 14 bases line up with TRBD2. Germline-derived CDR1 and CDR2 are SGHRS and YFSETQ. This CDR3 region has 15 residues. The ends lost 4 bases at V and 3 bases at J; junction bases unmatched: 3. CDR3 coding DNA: TGCGCCAGCAGCCTCGGGACTAGCGGGAGCTACGAGCAGTACTTC. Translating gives CASSLGTSGSYEQYF.

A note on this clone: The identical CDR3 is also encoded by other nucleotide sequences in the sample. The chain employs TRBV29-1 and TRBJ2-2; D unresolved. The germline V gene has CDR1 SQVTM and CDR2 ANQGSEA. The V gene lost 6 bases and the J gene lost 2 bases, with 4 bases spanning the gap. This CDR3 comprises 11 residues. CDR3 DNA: TGCAGCGTGTACAACACCGGGGAGCTGTTTTTT. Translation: CSVYNTGELFF.

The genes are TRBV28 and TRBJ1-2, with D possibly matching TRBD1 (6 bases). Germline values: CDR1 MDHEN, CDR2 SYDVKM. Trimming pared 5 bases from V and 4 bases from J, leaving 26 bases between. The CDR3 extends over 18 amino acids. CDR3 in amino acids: CASSIRGQDPVALYGYTF. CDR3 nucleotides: TGTGCCAGCAGTATACGGGGGCAGGACCCAGTTGCGCTCTATGGCTACACCTTC.

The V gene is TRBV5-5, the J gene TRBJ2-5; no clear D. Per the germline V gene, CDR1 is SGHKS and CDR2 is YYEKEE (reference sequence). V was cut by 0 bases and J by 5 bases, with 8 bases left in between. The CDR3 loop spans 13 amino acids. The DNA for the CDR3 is TGTGCCAGCAGCTTGGCGATCTGGGAGACCCAGTACTTC. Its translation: CASSLAIWETQYF.

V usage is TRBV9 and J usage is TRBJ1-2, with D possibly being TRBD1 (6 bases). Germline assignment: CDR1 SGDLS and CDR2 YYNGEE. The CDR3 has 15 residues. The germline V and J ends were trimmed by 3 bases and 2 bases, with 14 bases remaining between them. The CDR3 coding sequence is TGTGCCAGCAGCGCGGGTCCTGGACAGAACTATGGCTACACCTTC. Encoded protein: CASSAGPGQNYGYTF.

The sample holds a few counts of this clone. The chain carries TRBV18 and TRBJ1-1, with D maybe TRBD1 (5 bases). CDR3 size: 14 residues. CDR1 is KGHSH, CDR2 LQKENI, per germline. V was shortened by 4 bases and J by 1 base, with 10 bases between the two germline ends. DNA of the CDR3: TGTGCCAGCTCACGGCAGGGATGGAACACTGAAGCTTTCTTT. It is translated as CASSRQGWNTEAFF.

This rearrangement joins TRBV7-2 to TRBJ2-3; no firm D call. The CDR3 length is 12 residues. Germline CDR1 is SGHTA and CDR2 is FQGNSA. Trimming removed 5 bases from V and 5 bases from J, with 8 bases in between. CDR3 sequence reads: CASSTYGDTQYF. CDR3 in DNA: TGTGCCAGCAGCACATATGGAGATACGCAGTATTTT.